Below, 7 T cell receptor beta chains from the same sample are listed, as sequenced in a study of blood T cell repertoires in COVID-19. Method: immunoSEQ multiplex PCR; TCRdb's copy keeps in-frame clones and lacks some. The sample records about 220,000 clones, approximately 77% being singletons. The sequenced sample was peripheral blood. The receptor set was obtained from a woman older than 75 with acute or convalescent COVID-19.

This clone was counted once. V is TRBV9 and J is TRBJ1-3; D is perhaps TRBD1 (5 bases). The ends were cut back, 0 bases at V and 4 bases at J, with 14 bases in the middle. The germline V gene has CDR1 SGDLS and CDR2 YYNGEE. The CDR3 is 16 residues long. Here the CDR3 reads CASSVAVMGGGNTIYF. CDR3 DNA sequence: TGTGCCAGCAGCGTAGCTGTCATGGGGGGAGGAAACACCATATATTTT.

The genes are TRBV7-2 and TRBJ1-1, with 9 bases lining up with TRBD1. CDR1 SGHTA and CDR2 FQGNSA come from the germline V gene. CDR3 length: 13 amino acids. Trimming took 4 bases from V and 7 from J; bases not matched to a gene: 4. This chain's CDR3 is CASSYDRGGEAFF. The CDR3 DNA is TGTGCCAGCAGCTATGACAGGGGGGGTGAAGCTTTCTTT.

The sample holds a few counts of this clone. The rearrangement joins TRBV7-9 to TRBJ2-2; 9 nucleotides match TRBD1. CDR1 is SEHNR and CDR2 is FQNEAQ in the germline V gene (reference sequence). V was pared by 3 bases and J by 5 bases, with 7 bases of the junction left unmatched. This CDR3 contains 16 residues. For the CDR3, the DNA is TGTGCCAGCAGCTTGCTAACAGGGGGCGATACCGGGGAGCTGTTTTTT. It yields the protein CASSLLTGGDTGELFF.

This clone came up a few times. The chain uses TRBV9 and TRBJ1-1; no clear D. Germline V CDR1 and CDR2: SGDLS, YYNGEE. The ends were cut back, 3 bases at V and 5 bases at J, with 17 bases in the middle. CDR3 length equals 15 residues. CDR3 DNA sequence: TGTGCCAGCAGCGGGTTAGGTGGAGCACAAACTGAAGCTTTCTTT. Residues: CASSGLGGAQTEAFF.

The chain couples TRBV5-1 to TRBJ2-1; weak D call: TRBD2 (6 bases). Trimming removed 4 bases at V and 14 bases at J, with 19 bases between. CDR3 length: 13 residues. Germline V gene data show CDR1 as SGHRS and CDR2 as YFSETQ. The CDR3 is CASSPSGREMEFF. The CDR3 DNA is TGCGCCAGCAGCCCGTCGGGGCGGGAAATGGAGTTCTTC.

The chain employs TRBV5-1 and TRBJ2-7; possible D gene TRBD1, 6 bases. Germline CDR1 reads SGHRS; CDR2 reads YFSETQ. Trimming cost V 4 bases and J 6 bases, with 20 bases left between them. The CDR3 contains 15 residues. CDR3 nucleotides: TGCGCCAGCAGCCCCTCGCCACAGGGATGGGGCGAGCAGTACTTC. Amino acid sequence: CASSPSPQGWGEQYF.

This clone was recorded a few times. CDR3 DNA: TGTGCCAGTGGACAGGGGCGCCACAATGAGCAGTTCTTC. Encoded protein: CASGQGRHNEQFF. The rearrangement joins TRBV6-6 to TRBJ2-1; TRBD1 matches 9 bases. Germline CDR1 MNHNY, CDR2 SVGAGI (reference sequence). V trimming: 9 bases; J trimming: 5 bases; junction bases outside the gene matches: 5. The CDR3 totals 13 residues.